The 12 T cell receptor beta chains reported below all come from one sample, sequenced in a study of cytomegalovirus exposure and HLA in healthy donors (dated by TCRdb to 2015 to 2018). The library relied on the immunoSEQ multiplex PCR assay. For the multiplex PCR, a mixture combining 60 forward primers for TCR Vbeta segments and 13 reverse primers for TCR Jbeta segments was used. Not all clones reach the TCRdb copy of this immuneACCESS table, which keeps in-frame sequences only. Checked studies attribute under half of the gap to unresolved V genes and leave the rest unexplained. The sample data list 130,000 to 150,000 clones, and just under 75% of these were observed just once. 1.5% to 2% of the sample goes to the ten largest clones. Sequenced material: PBMCs. The receptors derive from a woman in her late teens or twenties in good health and CMV-seronegative.

This clone appeared a few times. The gene calls are TRBV5-1 and TRBJ2-7; 9 bases agree with TRBD1. The CDR3 has 16 residues. Trimming took 5 bases from V and 1 from J; bases not matched to a gene: 10. Germline V lookup: CDR1 SGHRS, CDR2 YFSETQ. The CDR3 DNA follows: TGCGCCAGCAGTCGGGCGGGACAGGGCCCGTCCTACGAGCAGTACTTC. Its protein product is CASSRAGQGPSYEQYF.

The rearrangement joins TRBV9 to TRBJ2-5, with 9 bases lining up with TRBD1. V shed 3 bases, J shed 5 bases, and the junction held 8 bases outside the gene matches. This CDR3 has 15 amino acids. The germline gives CDR1 SGDLS, CDR2 YYNGEE. CDR3 DNA sequence: TGTGCCAGCAGCGGGGACAGGGCGTCGGAGGAGACCCAGTACTTC. Translating it yields CASSGDRASEETQYF.

The chain carries TRBV18 and TRBJ2-3; 7 nucleotides line up with TRBD2. With 3 bases clipped from V and 2 bases from J, the junction kept 2 bases outside the gene matches. The CDR3 loop spans 14 amino acids. The germline V gene has CDR1 KGHSH and CDR2 LQKENI. The DNA of the CDR3 is TGTGCCAGCTCACCCAGCGGGGCCACAGATACGCAGTATTTT. This gives the protein CASSPSGATDTQYF.

This clone was detected only a few times. This chain links TRBV7-6 with TRBJ2-3, with 8 nucleotides matching TRBD1. J was trimmed by 3 bases and V by 3 bases; bases with no gene match: 8. The CDR3 contains 16 residues. CDR1 is SGHVS, CDR2 FNYEAQ, per germline. CDR3 nucleotide sequence: TGTGCCAGCAGCTTCCCCGCAGGGGGCGGGACAGATACGCAGTATTTT. Its protein product is CASSFPAGGGTDTQYF.

J is TRBJ1-5 and V is TRBV6-6; D gene ambiguous. Trimming removed 4 bases from V and 5 bases from J, with 6 bases in between. The CDR3 loop spans 12 amino acids. Germline CDR1 and CDR2: MNHNY and SVGAGI (reference sequence). DNA for the CDR3: TGTGCCAGCAGTTCCGTAGATCAGCCCCAGCATTTT. It encodes CASSSVDQPQHF.

The chain couples TRBV4-3 to TRBJ2-3; 12 bases are shared with TRBD2. The V gene end was trimmed by 0 bases and the J gene end by 0 bases; junction bases not matched to a gene: 13. The CDR3 is made up of 21 amino acids. Per germline, CDR1 LGHNA and CDR2 YSLEER. This CDR3 reads CASSQDLAGLAGFGSTDTQYF. The CDR3 DNA reads TGCGCCAGCAGCCAAGATTTAGCGGGACTAGCGGGCTTTGGAAGCACAGATACGCAGTATTTT.

The V call is TRBV21-1, the J call TRBJ2-2; the table's TRBD1 call for D was not verified on the DNA. TRBV21-1 is recorded as a pseudogene. The CDR3 spans 15 residues. For the CDR3, the DNA is TGTGCCAGCAGCCAACAGGGGCAGAGGACCGGGGAGCTGTTTTTT. As protein: CASSQQGQRTGELFF.

The chain uses TRBV15 and TRBJ1-3; the match to TRBD1 covers 7 bases. This CDR3 has 15 residues. In germline, CDR1 is LNHNV, CDR2 YYDKDF (reference sequence). The V segment lost 0 bases and the J segment 4 bases; nucleotides outside the gene matches: 3. The CDR3 nucleotides read TGTGCCACCAGCAGAGATGTGACAGGGGGAAACACCATATATTTT. It translates to CATSRDVTGGNTIYF.

V is TRBV7-6 and J is TRBJ1-1, with a weak D call TRBD1 (5 bases). CDR3 length: 14 amino acids. V was shortened by 0 bases and J by 5 bases, with 10 bases between the two germline ends. Per the germline V gene, CDR1 is SGHVS and CDR2 is FNYEAQ. This CDR3 is CASSLARGTTEAFF. CDR3 sequence (DNA): TGTGCCAGCAGCTTAGCACGAGGGACTACTGAAGCTTTCTTT.

A single count supports this clone. The CDR3 here is CASSARLAGGSNEQFF. CDR3 in DNA: TGTGCCAGCAGCGCACGTCTAGCGGGAGGCTCCAACGAGCAGTTCTTC. The V gene is TRBV11-2, the J gene TRBJ2-1; 11 nucleotides line up with TRBD2. V shed 5 bases, J shed 10 bases, and the junction held 13 bases outside the gene matches. Germline V gene data show CDR1 as SGHAT and CDR2 as FQNNGV. The CDR3 spans 16 residues.

This clone was detected only a few times. The rearrangement uses TRBV11-3 and TRBJ1-1, with D possibly being TRBD1 (5 bases). V lost 7 bases, J lost 0 bases, and 12 bases lay in between. The CDR3 sequence is 14 residues long. CDR1 is SGHNT, CDR2 YENEEA, per germline. The CDR3 is CASKRQTMNTEAFF. The CDR3 region has the DNA TGTGCCAGCAAACGACAGACCATGAACACTGAAGCTTTCTTT.

This chain joins TRBV2 and TRBJ2-7; D unresolved. The CDR3 loop spans 12 amino acids. The germline V gene has CDR1 SNHLY and CDR2 FYNNEI. Trimming took 8 bases from V and 0 from J, leaving 8 bases between them. Written as DNA, the CDR3 is TGTGCCAGCGGGCCGAGCTCCTACGAGCAGTACTTC. Its translation: CASGPSSYEQYF.